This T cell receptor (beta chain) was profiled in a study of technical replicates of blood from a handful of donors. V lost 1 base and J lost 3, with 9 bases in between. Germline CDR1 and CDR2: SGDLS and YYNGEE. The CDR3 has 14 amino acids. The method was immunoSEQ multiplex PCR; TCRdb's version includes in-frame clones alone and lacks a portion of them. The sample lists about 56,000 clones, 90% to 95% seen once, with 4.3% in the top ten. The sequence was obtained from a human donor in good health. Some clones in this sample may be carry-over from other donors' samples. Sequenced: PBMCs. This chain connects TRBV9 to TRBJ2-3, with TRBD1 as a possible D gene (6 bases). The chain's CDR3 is CASSVLGTTDTQYF. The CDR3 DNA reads TGTGCCAGCAGCGTACTTGGGACAACAGATACGCAGTATTTT.